A selection of T cell receptor beta chains follows, all from one sample in a study of regulatory T cells in long-lasting Graves disease. TCRdb recomputed calls from the multiplex PCR reads with MiXCR, one row per CDR3 protein. The repertoire holds approximately 230,000 distinct CDR3 sequences, with around 19% as singletons. The material was peripheral blood mononuclear cells (PBMCs), obtained at new diagnosis, from a patient treated with antithyroid drugs. Receptors were obtained from a female donor with Graves disease. The CDR3 runs from the conserved cysteine through the conserved F or W. D genes are given only for firm matches. Clone sizes are given selectively: once, few, many, or a class where the clone is expanded.

TRBJ2-1 TRBV12-3/TRBV12-4 many TRBD2 TGTGCCAGCAGTTCCCCCGGGACTAGTTTTGGCGAGCAGTTCTTC CASSSPGTSFGEQFF
TRBJ1-2 TRBV30 many . TGTGCCTGGAGTGGAGGGGCAGCTGGGGGTAACTATGGCTACACCTTC CAWSGGAAGGNYGYTF
TRBJ2-1 TRBV7-2 . . TGTGCCAGCAGCTTAGAATCCCTGGGGCCAGGAGACAATGAGCAGTTCTTC CASSLESLGPGDNEQFF
TRBJ1-2 TRBV19 . . TGTGCCAGCCGCGACTATGGCTACACCTTC CASRDYGYTF
TRBJ2-7 TRBV20-1 many TRBD1 TGCAGTGCTAGCCGGGACAGGGTCTCCTACGAGCAGTACTTC CSASRDRVSYEQYF
TRBJ1-1 TRBV24-1 many . TGTGCCACCAGTGATGGACTCATCACTGAAGCTTTCTTT CATSDGLITEAFF
TRBJ2-3 TRBV7-3 many . TGTGCCAGCAGCTCCCTCCCCGTAGGCTCGACGCAGTATTTT CASSSLPVGSTQYF
TRBJ1-1 TRBV11-2 . . TGTGCCAGCAGCCTAACAGGGTCAGGGGTCACTGAAGCTTTCTTT CASSLTGSGVTEAFF
TRBJ2-5 TRBV20-1 many . TGCAGTGCTAGGGAAGGACGGAGCTTGGGGGAGACCCAGTACTTC CSAREGRSLGETQYF
TRBJ1-1 TRBV6-1 many TRBD1 TGTGCCAGCAGTGGGACAGGCCATAAGGACACTGAAGCTTTCTTT CASSGTGHKDTEAFF
TRBJ2-7 TRBV6-2/TRBV6-3 few TRBD1 TGTGCCAGCAGTTTCGTTCCTGACAGGGTCTACGAGCAGTACTTC CASSFVPDRVYEQYF
TRBJ2-1 TRBV7-2 many . TGTGCCAGCAGCTTAGGGCCTGGGCGTGGTGAGCAGTTCTTC CASSLGPGRGEQFF
TRBJ2-4 TRBV5-1 . TRBD1 TGTGCCAGCAGCACGGGACAGGGGAAAAACATTCAGTACTTC CASSTGQGKNIQYF
TRBJ2-5 TRBV7-2 many . TGTGCCAGCAGCCCGGTAAACGGAGCAGAGACCCAGTACTTC CASSPVNGAETQYF
TRBJ1-5 TRBV2 . TRBD1 TGTGCCAGCAGGGGTGGGACAGGGGGATCCAAGCCCCAGCATTTT CASRGGTGGSKPQHF
TRBJ2-1 TRBV19 many . TGTGCCACTTACGGGGCGTACAATGAGCAGTTCTTC CATYGAYNEQFF
TRBJ2-7 TRBV3-1 many . TGTGCCAGCAGCCAAATCCAGGTAGGGGAGCAGTACTTC CASSQIQVGEQYF
TRBJ2-1 TRBV12-3/TRBV12-4 many . TGTGCCACCCTGGACCGCTTCTCCTACAATGAGCAGTTCTTC CATLDRFSYNEQFF
TRBJ2-1 TRBV2 many TRBD1 TGTGCCCTGAGACAGGGGGTCTACAATGAGCAGTTCTTC CALRQGVYNEQFF
TRBJ1-1 TRBV4-3 few TRBD1 TGCGCCAGCACCCCAGGGGGTGGTCGCACTGAAGCTTTCTTT CASTPGGGRTEAFF
TRBJ2-7 TRBV15 many TRBD2 TGTGCCACCAGCTCGGGCGGGAGAATCTACGAGCAGTACTTC CATSSGGRIYEQYF
TRBJ1-2 TRBV5-1 few TRBD1 TGCGCCAGCAGCTTTGGGGACAGGGGGCAAGGCTACACCTTC CASSFGDRGQGYTF
TRBJ1-1 TRBV2 . TRBD1 TGTGCCAGCAAGTTCCGGGACAGCACTGAAGCTTTCTTT CASKFRDSTEAFF
TRBJ2-1 TRBV27 many . TGTGCCAGCAGTTTATCCGACTACAATGAGCAGTTCTTC CASSLSDYNEQFF
TRBJ2-5 TRBV2 many . TGTGCCAGCAGTGATGGCGAGACCCAGTACTTC CASSDGETQYF
TRBJ2-5 TRBV20-1 many TRBD2 TGCAGTGCTAGAGAGGGGGGAGGGCGAGAGACCCAGTACTTC CSAREGGGRETQYF
TRBJ1-1 TRBV7-8 many . TGTGCCAGCAGCCCTAGGGGGGGAGCCACTGAAGCTTTCTTT CASSPRGGATEAFF
TRBJ1-1 TRBV30 many TRBD1 TGTGCCTGGAGTTGGGACAGTACCACTGAAGCTTTCTTT CAWSWDSTTEAFF
TRBJ2-7 TRBV12-3/TRBV12-4 many . TGTGCCAGCAGTTGGGACTCCTGGATAGGGGAGCAGTACTTC CASSWDSWIGEQYF